Sequencing of this T cell receptor (beta chain) was carried out in a study of cytomegalovirus exposure and HLA in healthy donors. Across the whole study: Unique TCR beta sequences numbering 95 million to 130 million came from some 200 million T cells in an earlier analysis. Study findings and constraints: Cytomegalovirus association was assigned to over 150 TCR beta chains.

Primers included in the PCR were 60 Vbeta and 13 Jbeta primers. The repertoire was sequenced with immunoSEQ multiplex PCR; TCRdb's copy has only in-frame clones and lacks some. The repertoire has 110,000 to 150,000 clones, 72% of them found once; the top ten carry roughly 2%. This clone was recorded only once. What it binds is unknown. The sequencing sample was made of PBMCs. The TCR was taken from a man aged 40-50 years in good health and CMV-seronegative.

The CDR3 here is CASSETTENTGELFF. The CDR3 nucleotides read TGCGCCAGCAGTGAGACGACAGAGAACACCGGGGAGCTGTTTTTT. The V gene is TRBV10-1, the J gene TRBJ2-2, with TRBD1 as a possible D gene (5 bases). Germline CDR1 WNHNN, CDR2 SYGVQD (reference sequence). The CDR3 length is 15 residues. V lost 2 bases, J lost 1 base, and 8 bases lay in between.